What follows are 5 T cell receptor beta chains derived from one specimen sequenced in a study of Ad26.COV2.S vaccination and SARS-CoV-2 variants. Treatment noted: around 19 received Ad26.COV2.S at low or high dose, single or two shots; several received placebo; per-sample allocation not given. The samples date from day 63 after the first vaccine or placebo injection. TCRdb's copy holds only in-frame clones and misses some; the assay was immunoSEQ multiplex PCR. The table shows roughly 500,000 clones, with 89% occurring only once. The sequenced sample was peripheral blood, obtained in a trial of Ad26.COV2.S vaccine versus placebo. The source is a person aged 18-65 years who received the Ad26.COV2.S COVID-19 vaccine or a placebo.

The chain employs TRBV9 and TRBJ2-7; 7 nucleotides match TRBD2. CDR3 length equals 14 residues. The germline V gene encodes CDR1 SGDLS and CDR2 YYNGEE. J was trimmed by 5 bases and V by 3 bases; bases with no gene match: 8. The CDR3 nucleotides are TGTGCCAGCAGCGCCGCGGGAGCCGGTGACGAGCAGTACGTC. The encoded protein is CASSAAGAGDEQYV.

This sequence joins TRBV19 and TRBJ1-5; tentatively, D is TRBD1 (6 bases). The CDR3 covers 21 residues. CDR1 and CDR2 from the germline V gene are LNHDA and SQIVND (reference sequence). V was cut by 6 bases and J by 2 bases, with 32 bases left in between. DNA of the CDR3: TGTGCCAGTAGGCTCGTCCAGAAGGGGGATCGAAGTTCCAGCGGCAATCAGCCCCAGCATTTT. Its translation is CASRLVQKGDRSSSGNQPQHF.

The count of this clone is one. V and J are TRBV5-1 and TRBJ1-2; D gene uncertain. Trimming took 0 bases from V and 1 from J, leaving 7 bases between them. CDR1 is SGHRS and CDR2 is YFSETQ in the germline V gene. The CDR3 covers 14 residues. Here the CDR3 DNA reads TGCGCCAGCAGCTTGGATACGGTTAACTATGGCTACACCTTC. Its protein product is CASSLDTVNYGYTF.

This clone has only a few counts. The rearrangement uses TRBV5-4 and TRBJ2-7; D gene ambiguous. Trimming removed 4 bases at V and 0 bases at J, with 11 bases between. The CDR3 is 14 residues long. Per the germline V gene, CDR1 is SGHNT and CDR2 is YYREEE (reference sequence). The CDR3: CASSTGPSSYEQYF. The CDR3 DNA follows: TGTGCCAGCAGCACCGGTCCCAGCTCCTACGAGCAGTACTTC.

The V and J genes are TRBV7-9 and TRBJ2-4, with TRBD1 matching over 9 bases. This CDR3 is 12 amino acids long. The germline gives CDR1 SEHNR, CDR2 FQNEAQ (reference sequence). Losses at the gene ends were 4 bases for V and 14 bases for J; bases not matched to a gene: 6. DNA of the CDR3: TGTGCCAGCAGCTCCAACAGGGGGCCGGAGTACTTC. Protein product: CASSSNRGPEYF. The entire variable domain, with the rest obtained from reference TRBV7-9 and TRBJ2-4, is as follows: DTGVSQNPRHKITKRGQNVTFRCDPISEHNRLYWYRQTLGQGPEFLTYFQNEAQLEKSRLLSDRFSAERPKGSFSTLEIQRTEQGDSAMYLCASSSNRGPEYFGAGTRLSVL.